This T cell receptor beta chain was observed in a study of T cell responses to AZD1222 COVID-19 vaccine (dated by TCRdb to the early 2020s). Background on the whole study: AZD1222 recipients with second doses at about 4 weeks or about 12 weeks were pooled, because spike-specific TCR depth and breadth did not differ between schedules. TCR sequencing covered some 240 trial participants: about 210 given two doses of AZD1222 and 26 given two doses of MenACWY control vaccine. Trial participants were enrolled by age into subgroups of 18-55, 56-69 and 70-plus years, and around 150, 28 and 57 TCR-sequenced participants, respectively, were included in these subgroups.

What the study reported, not specific to this receptor: Most participants were white British and females outnumbered males, and the authors suggested that clonal diversity may have been underestimated. Conclusions about previously exposed vaccinees are limited, since just five or six AZD1222 recipients were seropositive for SARS-CoV-2 at baseline. Epitopes outside the regions mutated in the B.1.351 and B.1.1.7 variants were reportedly recognized by nearly half of the unique spike-specific TCRs. No day 14 peak-response samples were available, so repertoires were characterized only after the peak T cell response. The 56-69-year group was small, and its depth increase did not reach significance, likely because of low power. The whole spike protein was spanned by vaccine-associated CD4 TCRs, and dominant responses were seen in regions 160-218 and 743-854. After two AZD1222 doses, spike-specific TCR breadth and depth were significantly higher than at day 0 and than in MenACWY recipients.

The CDR3 regions of human TCRbeta chains were analyzed by immunosequencing. The source study handled its data this way. Repertoire TCRs were checked for matches against a reference library of SARS-CoV-2-specific TCRs that had been generated using the MIRA antigen-specificity platform. Breadth was defined as the fraction of unique TCRs that were SARS-CoV-2-associated. Depth was defined as the fraction of total T cells that were SARS-CoV-2-associated. Each spike-specific TCR was assigned to its reactive spike region and to a CD4 or CD8 class using the MIRA data. Log10-transformed breadth and depth values were compared by one-way ANOVA with Sidak's multiple comparisons tests. TCRdb retrieved this table from immuneACCESS and kept in-frame rearrangements only. Not all clones are present; in checked studies, unresolved V genes account for under half, and no reason is known for the remainder. V, J and clone size are those of that table, while D and trimming were read from the DNA. Present in this sample are some 160,000 clones, roughly 90% of which were seen just once. The leading ten clones occupy roughly 5% of the sample.

The sample's time point, from its label and the paper: baseline before first vaccination. Samples from vaccinated people were obtained from the UK trials COV001 and COV002, which included a single-blind randomized controlled phase 2/3 trial of AZD1222 (ChAdOx1 nCoV-19) in healthy adults. For TCRbeta chain sequencing, PBMC samples from trial participants were taken at day 0 and at day 28 after the second dose. Comment on this clone: What this receptor recognizes is not known. No base quality values were provided; no much bigger clone lies one nucleotide off.

The CDR3 numbers 16 residues from cysteine through phenylalanine. CDR3 DNA only is kept here, 48 bases in frame from base 1. Unmatched junction bases come to 4, with V trimmed by 2 bases and J by 0 bases. CDR1 and CDR2 are read off the germline V gene (reference sequence) as LNHNV and YYDKDF. The sequence joins TRBV15 to TRBJ2-7; 10 nucleotides in the junction match TRBD2. Sequencing was performed on peripheral blood, taken on day 0 of AZD1222 vaccination. This clonotype was sampled from an adult in good health. At the DNA level, the sequence is TGTGCCACCAGCAGACTAGCGGGAGTTTCCTCCTACGAGCAGTACTTC. It translates to CATSRLAGVSSYEQYF.